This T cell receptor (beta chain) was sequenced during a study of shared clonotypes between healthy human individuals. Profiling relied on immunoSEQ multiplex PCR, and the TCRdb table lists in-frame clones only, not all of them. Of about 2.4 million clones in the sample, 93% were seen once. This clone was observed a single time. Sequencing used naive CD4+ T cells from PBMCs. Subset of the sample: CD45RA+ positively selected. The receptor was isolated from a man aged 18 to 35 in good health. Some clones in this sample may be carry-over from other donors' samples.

CDR3: CASSFGSGGPTNTGELFF. Written as DNA, the CDR3 is TGCGCCAGCAGCTTTGGTAGTGGTGGACCTACGAACACCGGGGAGCTGTTTTTT. The rearrangement uses TRBV5-1 and TRBJ2-2; D not certain. V was trimmed by 2 bases and J by 0 bases, leaving 17 bases between them. The CDR3 sequence is 18 residues long. Per germline, CDR1 SGHRS and CDR2 YFSETQ.